These 14 T cell receptor beta chains share one sample of origin, sequenced in a study of tumor-infiltrating lymphocytes in localized non-small cell lung cancer. TCRdb's copy holds only in-frame clones and misses some; the assay was immunoSEQ multiplex PCR. The sample has about 9,000 clones; about two thirds are singletons. The sequencing sample was made of uninvolved lung tissue not adjacent to the tumor. The receptor source for this set is a human donor with non-small cell lung cancer.

The chain has TRBV5-4 and TRBJ1-2, with TRBD1 matching 7 bases. Germline lookup yields CDR1 SGHNT and CDR2 YYREEE (reference sequence). The V and J ends lost 0 bases and 5 bases, in that order; junction bases with no gene match: 10. The CDR3 has 16 amino acids. The CDR3 bases are TGTGCCAGCAGCTTGGAGGGACAGAGGACTGTGTATGGCTACACCTTC. It yields the protein CASSLEGQRTVYGYTF.

In the case of this clone: An end of the junction differs from the germline gene, which may be a read error. This chain connects TRBV7-3 to TRBJ2-4, with D maybe TRBD1 (6 bases). The CDR3 is made up of 12 amino acids. CDR1 and CDR2 (germline): SGHTA, FQGTGA. The CDR3 coding sequence is TGTGCCAGCAGCAGCGCCGGGACACCCATAGTTTTC. Translated: CASSSAGTPIVF.

The gene calls are TRBV6-1 and TRBJ1-5, with 7 bases that match TRBD1. This CDR3 spans 13 amino acids. J was trimmed by 4 bases and V by 11 bases; bases with no gene match: 8. In germline, CDR1 is MNHNS, CDR2 SASEGT. Here the CDR3 reads CAGSGGINQPQHF. In nucleotides, the CDR3 is TGTGCCGGCTCAGGGGGGATAAATCAGCCCCAGCATTTT.

This clone came up once. This rearrangement joins TRBV10-3 to TRBJ2-7; 9 positions agree with TRBD1. Trimming removed 6 bases from V and 5 bases from J; junction bases left unmatched: 8. The CDR3 totals 14 residues. Germline V lookup: CDR1 ENHRY, CDR2 SYGVKD. The CDR3 nucleotides read TGTGCCATCAGCGGGACAGGGCGAGTCAACGAGCAGTACTTC. Its protein product is CAISGTGRVNEQYF.

This clone has only a few counts. J is TRBJ1-2 and V is TRBV7-2, with 10 bases identical to TRBD1. Trimming at V came to 5 bases and at J to 8 bases, leaving 5 bases not matched to a gene. From germline, CDR1 is SGHTA and CDR2 FQGNSA. CDR3 length: 13 residues. The CDR3 bases are TGTGCCAGCAGCCGGGGACAGGGGAACGGCTACACCTTC. Its translation: CASSRGQGNGYTF.

This clone was found a few times. The rearrangement links TRBV7-9 to TRBJ2-7; possible D gene TRBD2, 5 bases. Germline CDR1 reads SEHNR; CDR2 reads FQNEAQ (reference sequence). V lost 3 bases and J 2 bases, leaving 11 bases between the germline ends. CDR3 length: 14 amino acids. The CDR3 loop is CASSLGDPPYEQYF. The CDR3 DNA sequence: TGTGCCAGCAGCTTGGGAGACCCTCCCTACGAGCAGTACTTC.

V is TRBV4-3 and J is TRBJ2-7; the match to TRBD2 covers 9 bases. The CDR3 spans 16 residues. The germline CDR1 and CDR2 sequences are LGHNA and YSLEER. J lost 6 bases, V lost 0 bases, and 9 bases had no gene match. CDR3 sequence (DNA): TGCGCCAGCAGCCAAGATACAGCTAGCGGGGCTTTCGAGCAGTACTTC. Protein product: CASSQDTASGAFEQYF.

V is TRBV4-3 and J is TRBJ2-3; a weak D match, TRBD2 (5 bases). With 4 bases removed from V and 5 bases from J, the gap between germline ends came to 7 bases. The CDR3 spans 12 residues. Germline V gives CDR1 LGHNA, CDR2 YSLEER. The CDR3, as DNA: TGCGCCAGCAGCCGTCGGGGAGATACGCAGTATTTT. This codes for CASSRRGDTQYF.

The chain employs TRBV19 and TRBJ2-3, with D possibly being TRBD1 (7 bases). The CDR3 has 16 amino acids. Germline CDR1 reads LNHDA; CDR2 reads SQIVND (reference sequence). V lost 5 bases and J lost 4, with 19 bases in between. This CDR3 reads CASSLWTGGEPDTQYF. CDR3 DNA: TGTGCCAGTAGTCTATGGACAGGCGGGGAGCCAGATACGCAGTATTTT.

The chain is built from TRBV6-6 and TRBJ1-2, with D possibly matching TRBD1 (6 bases). Germline CDR1 reads MNHNY; CDR2 reads SVGAGI (reference sequence). V lost 6 bases to trimming and J lost 4 bases, with 12 bases between them. The CDR3 extends over 13 amino acids. The DNA for the CDR3 is TGTGCCAGCAGCCGACAGGAGACCTATGGCTACACCTTC. Translation: CASSRQETYGYTF.

This clone is large (0.1 to 1%) in the sample. This chain connects TRBV2 to TRBJ1-1, with unresolved D. CDR3 length equals 14 residues. Germline CDR1 SNHLY, CDR2 FYNNEI. Trimming pared 6 bases from V and 2 bases from J, leaving 13 bases between. The CDR3 nucleotides are TGTGCCAGCAGCGGTCTCCGATACAACACTGAAGCTTTCTTT. The encoded protein is CASSGLRYNTEAFF. The full variable domain, its missing parts supplied by reference TRBV2 and TRBJ1-1, is EPEVTQTPSHQVTQMGQEVILRCVPISNHLYFYWYRQILGQKVEFLVSFYNNEISEKSEIFDDQFSVERPDGSNFTLKIRSTKLEDSAMYFCASSGLRYNTEAFFGQGTRLTVV.

This chain connects TRBV6-1 to TRBJ1-4, with 8 bases that match TRBD1. The CDR3 runs to 13 residues. The junction had 3 bases not matched to a gene; V was cut back by 6 bases and J by 6 bases. Germline-derived CDR1 and CDR2 are MNHNS and SASEGT. The CDR3 DNA is TGTGCCAGCAGGGACAGGGAGTATGAAAAACTGTTTTTT. Its protein is CASRDREYEKLFF.

Only one count was recorded for this clone. V gene TRBV7-2 combines with J gene TRBJ1-1; D is ambiguous. CDR3 length equals 12 residues. In germline, CDR1 is SGHTA, CDR2 FQGNSA. With 6 bases removed from V and 2 bases from J, the gap between germline ends came to 7 bases. The CDR3 sequence is CASSRGNTEAFF. The DNA of the CDR3 is TGTGCCAGCAGTCGAGGAAACACTGAAGCTTTCTTT.

V and J are TRBV5-1 and TRBJ2-7, with D perhaps matching TRBD2 (5 bases). The CDR3 length is 14 residues. Germline V gene data show CDR1 as SGHRS and CDR2 as YFSETQ. V lost 0 bases and J lost 5, with 12 bases in between. DNA for the CDR3: TGCGCCAGCAGCTTGGAGGTTGAGGGAGACGAGCAGTACTTC. Translated, it gives CASSLEVEGDEQYF.